This paragraph reports one TCR beta chain. What it recognizes is unknown. The data stem from a study of post-analysis software for immune sequencing data. Across the study: Patients with relapsing-remitting, secondary progressive and progressive-relapsing multiple sclerosis courses were all represented.

Tagging with unique molecular identifiers was a feature of the TCR beta cDNA libraries. Between about 1 and 11 million T cells gave rise to hundreds of thousands of cDNA molecules. One entry per CDR3 protein, called by TCRdb with MiXCR from the PCR reads. This sample has 820,000 or so distinct CDR3 sequences, with approximately 53% found just once. Study-wide points: Among multiple sclerosis patients, normalized Chao1 diversity was significantly below that of controls. F measure grouped same-batch samples tightly together.

The sequence came from a girl aged 5-17 years with multiple sclerosis. Sequenced sample: blood.

Written as DNA, the CDR3 is TGTGCCAGCAGTAGGGGCCGAGCCAAAAACATTCAGTACTTC. As protein: CASSRGRAKNIQYF. This chain connects TRBV27 to TRBJ2-4; D may be TRBD1 (5 bases). V was trimmed by 5 bases and J by 0 bases, leaving 8 bases between them. The CDR3 consists of 14 residues. The germline V gene encodes CDR1 MNHEY and CDR2 SMNVEV (reference sequence).